This T cell receptor beta chain was documented in a study of cytomegalovirus exposure and HLA in healthy donors. Whole-study findings and limits: Later analysis indicated greater clonal expansion among HLA-associated TCR beta chains than among equally common other chains.

In the case of this clone: Its antigen is unknown.

V lost 10 bases, J lost 0 bases, and 14 bases lay in between. CDR1 and CDR2 (germline): ENHRY, SYGVKD. This CDR3 region has 14 residues. It was with 60 Vbeta and 13 Jbeta primers that the PCR ran. Assay used: immunoSEQ multiplex PCR; TCRdb lists only in-frame clones, some missing. Seen here are 200,000 or so clones, 87% observed once, and the top ten hold more than 0.2%. The TCR originated in a girl less than two years old in good health and CMV-seronegative. Sequenced sample: PBMCs. The chain couples TRBV10-3 to TRBJ2-3; maybe TRBD2 (6 bases). As DNA, the CDR3 is TGTGCCACCGGGCTGAGCGGGAGCACAGATACGCAGTATTTT. Its protein is CATGLSGSTDTQYF.